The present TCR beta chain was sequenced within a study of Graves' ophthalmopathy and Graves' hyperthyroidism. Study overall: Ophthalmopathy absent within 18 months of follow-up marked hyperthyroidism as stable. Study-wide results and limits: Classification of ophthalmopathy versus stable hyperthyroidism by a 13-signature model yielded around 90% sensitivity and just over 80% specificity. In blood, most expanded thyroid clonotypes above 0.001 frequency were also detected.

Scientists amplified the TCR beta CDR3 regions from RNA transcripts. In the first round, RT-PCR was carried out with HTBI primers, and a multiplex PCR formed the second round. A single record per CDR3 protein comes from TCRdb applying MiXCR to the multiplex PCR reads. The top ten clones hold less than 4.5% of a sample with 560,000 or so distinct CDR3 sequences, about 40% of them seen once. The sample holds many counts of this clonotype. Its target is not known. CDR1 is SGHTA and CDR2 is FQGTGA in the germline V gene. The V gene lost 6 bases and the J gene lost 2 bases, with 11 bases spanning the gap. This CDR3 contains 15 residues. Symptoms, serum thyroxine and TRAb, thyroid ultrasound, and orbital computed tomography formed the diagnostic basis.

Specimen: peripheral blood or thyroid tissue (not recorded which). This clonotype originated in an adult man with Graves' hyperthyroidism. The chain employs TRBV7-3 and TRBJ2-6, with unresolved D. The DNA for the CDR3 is TGTGCCAGCAGTGGGCGAATGACTGGGGCCAACGTCCTGACTTTC. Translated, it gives CASSGRMTGANVLTF.